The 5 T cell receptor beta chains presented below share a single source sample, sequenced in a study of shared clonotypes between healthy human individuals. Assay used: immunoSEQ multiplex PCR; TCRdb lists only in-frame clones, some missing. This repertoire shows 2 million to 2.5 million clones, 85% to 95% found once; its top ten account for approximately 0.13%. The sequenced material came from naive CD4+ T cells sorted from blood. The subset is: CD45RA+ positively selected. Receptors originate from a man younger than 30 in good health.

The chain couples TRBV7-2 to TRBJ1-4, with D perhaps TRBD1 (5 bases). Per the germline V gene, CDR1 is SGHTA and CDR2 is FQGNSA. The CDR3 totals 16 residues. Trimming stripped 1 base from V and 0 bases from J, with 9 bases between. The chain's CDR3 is CASSLGGTATNEKLFF. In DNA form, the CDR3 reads TGTGCCAGCAGCTTAGGAGGGACCGCAACTAATGAAAAACTGTTTTTT.

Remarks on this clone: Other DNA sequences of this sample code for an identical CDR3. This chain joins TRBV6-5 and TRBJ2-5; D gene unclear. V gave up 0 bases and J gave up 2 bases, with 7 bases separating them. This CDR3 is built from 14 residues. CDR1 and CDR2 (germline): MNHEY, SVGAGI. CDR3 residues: CASSYSALQETQYF. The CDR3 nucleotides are TGTGCCAGCAGTTACTCGGCACTTCAAGAGACCCAGTACTTC.

This chain's CDR3 is CASSLLNVVGSSYEQYF. The CDR3, as DNA: TGTGCCAGCAGCCTACTTAACGTCGTAGGGAGCTCCTACGAGCAGTACTTC. The chain recombines TRBV7-8 with TRBJ2-7; maybe TRBD2 (5 bases). Trimming cost V 5 bases and J 0 bases, with 20 bases left between them. CDR1 and CDR2 (germline): SGHVS, FQNEAQ. The CDR3 extends over 17 amino acids.

As DNA, the CDR3 is TGTGCCAGCAGCTTTAAGACCGGGACAGGGGTTGAGCAGTACTTC. Translating gives CASSFKTGTGVEQYF. This chain connects TRBV11-2 to TRBJ2-7, with 10 bases fitting TRBD1. The CDR3 loop spans 15 amino acids. Looked up from germline, CDR1 is SGHAT and CDR2 is FQNNGV. After removal of 3 bases from V and 7 bases from J, the junction contained 9 bases not matched to a gene.

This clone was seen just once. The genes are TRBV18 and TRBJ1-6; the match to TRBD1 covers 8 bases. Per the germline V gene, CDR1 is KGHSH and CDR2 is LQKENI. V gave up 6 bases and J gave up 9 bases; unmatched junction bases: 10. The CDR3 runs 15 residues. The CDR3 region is CASSLDRAKGSPLHF. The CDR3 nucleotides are TGTGCCAGCTCTCTGGACAGGGCGAAGGGTTCACCCCTCCACTTT.